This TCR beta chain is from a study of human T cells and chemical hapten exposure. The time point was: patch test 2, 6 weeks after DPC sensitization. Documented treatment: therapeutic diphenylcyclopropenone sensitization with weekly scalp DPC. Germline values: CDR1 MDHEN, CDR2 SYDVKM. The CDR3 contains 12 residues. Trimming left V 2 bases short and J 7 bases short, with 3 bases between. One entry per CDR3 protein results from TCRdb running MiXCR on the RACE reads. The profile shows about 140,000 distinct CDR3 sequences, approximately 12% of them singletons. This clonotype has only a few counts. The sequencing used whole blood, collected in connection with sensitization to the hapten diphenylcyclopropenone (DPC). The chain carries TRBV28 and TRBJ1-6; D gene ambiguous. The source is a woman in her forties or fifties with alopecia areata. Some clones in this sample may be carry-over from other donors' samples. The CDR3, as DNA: TGTGCCAGCAGTTTACAGAATTCACCCCTCCACTTT. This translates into CASSLQNSPLHF.